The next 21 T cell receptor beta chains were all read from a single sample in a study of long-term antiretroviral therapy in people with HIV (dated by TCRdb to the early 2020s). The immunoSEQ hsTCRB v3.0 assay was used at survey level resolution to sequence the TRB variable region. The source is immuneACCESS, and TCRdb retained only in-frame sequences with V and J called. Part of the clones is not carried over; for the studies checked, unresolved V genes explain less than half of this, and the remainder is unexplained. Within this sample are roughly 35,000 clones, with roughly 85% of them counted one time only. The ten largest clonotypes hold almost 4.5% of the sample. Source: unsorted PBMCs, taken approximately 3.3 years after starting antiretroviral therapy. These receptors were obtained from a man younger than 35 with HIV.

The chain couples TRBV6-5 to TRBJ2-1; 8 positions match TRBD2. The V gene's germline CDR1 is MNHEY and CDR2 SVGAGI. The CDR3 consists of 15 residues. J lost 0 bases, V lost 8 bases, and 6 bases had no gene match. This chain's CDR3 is CASSSGRASYNEQFF. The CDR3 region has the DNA TGTGCCAGCTCCTCCGGGAGGGCCTCCTACAATGAGCAGTTCTTC.

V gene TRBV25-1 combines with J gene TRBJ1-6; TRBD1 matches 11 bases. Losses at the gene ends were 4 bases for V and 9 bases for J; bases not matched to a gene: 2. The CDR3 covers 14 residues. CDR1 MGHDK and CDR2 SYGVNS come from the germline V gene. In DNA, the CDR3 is TGTGCCAGCAGTGGAGGGACAGGGGGTTCACCCCTCCACTTT. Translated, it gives CASSGGTGGSPLHF. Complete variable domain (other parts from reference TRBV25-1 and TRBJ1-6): EADIYQTPRYLVIGTGKKITLECSQTMGHDKMYWYQQDPGMELHLIHYSYGVNSTEKGDLSSESTVSRIRTEHFPLTLESARPSHTSQYLCASSGGTGGSPLHFGNGTRLTVT.

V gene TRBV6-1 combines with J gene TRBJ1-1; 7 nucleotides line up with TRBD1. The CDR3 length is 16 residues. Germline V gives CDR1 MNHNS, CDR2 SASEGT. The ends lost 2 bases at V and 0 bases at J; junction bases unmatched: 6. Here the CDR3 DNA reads TGTGCCAGCAGTGAATTACAGGGGATCGTGAACACTGAAGCTTTCTTT. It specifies CASSELQGIVNTEAFF.

The CDR3 bases are TGTGCCATCAGTGAGTCCCACCCCGACAGGGGAGGCGGTGAGCAGTTCTTC. Translation: CAISESHPDRGGGEQFF. V usage is TRBV10-3 and J usage is TRBJ2-1; 8 bases agree with TRBD1. Germline CDR1 is ENHRY and CDR2 is SYGVKD. This CDR3 spans 17 amino acids. J was trimmed by 9 bases and V by 0 bases; bases with no gene match: 13.

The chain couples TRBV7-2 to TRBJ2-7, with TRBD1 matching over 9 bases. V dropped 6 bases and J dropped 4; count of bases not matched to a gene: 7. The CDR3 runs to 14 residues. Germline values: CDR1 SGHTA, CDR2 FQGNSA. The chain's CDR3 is CASRGTGGWYEQYF. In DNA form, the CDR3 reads TGTGCCAGCAGAGGTACAGGGGGCTGGTACGAGCAGTACTTC.

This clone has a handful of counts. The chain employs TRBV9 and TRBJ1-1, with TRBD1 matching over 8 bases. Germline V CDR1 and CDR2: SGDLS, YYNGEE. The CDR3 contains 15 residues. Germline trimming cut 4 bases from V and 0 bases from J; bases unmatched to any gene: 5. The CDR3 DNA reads TGTGCCAGCAGCCTGCGGGACAGGTTGAACACTGAAGCTTTCTTT. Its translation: CASSLRDRLNTEAFF.

DNA for the CDR3: TGTGCCAGCAGCTTAAGCGGGTCGCTCGGTCAGCCCCAGCATTTT. Its protein product is CASSLSGSLGQPQHF. The V and J genes are TRBV7-2 and TRBJ1-5; D not resolved. The CDR3 loop spans 15 amino acids. From germline, CDR1 is SGHTA and CDR2 FQGNSA. The V end lost 2 bases, the J end lost 6 bases, and 14 bases lay between the germline ends.

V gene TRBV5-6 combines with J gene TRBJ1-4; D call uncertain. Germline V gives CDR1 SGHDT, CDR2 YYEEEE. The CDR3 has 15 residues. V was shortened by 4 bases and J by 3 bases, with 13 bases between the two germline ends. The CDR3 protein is CASSETRAANEKLFF. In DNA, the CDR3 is TGTGCCAGCAGCGAAACTCGGGCCGCTAATGAAAAACTGTTTTTT.

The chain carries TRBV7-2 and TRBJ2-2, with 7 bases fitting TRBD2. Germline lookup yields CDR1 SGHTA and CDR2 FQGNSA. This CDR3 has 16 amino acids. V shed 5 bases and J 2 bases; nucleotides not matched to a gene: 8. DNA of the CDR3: TGTGCCAGCAGCCGCGGGCCAGCGGGAAACACCGGGGAGCTGTTTTTT. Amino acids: CASSRGPAGNTGELFF.

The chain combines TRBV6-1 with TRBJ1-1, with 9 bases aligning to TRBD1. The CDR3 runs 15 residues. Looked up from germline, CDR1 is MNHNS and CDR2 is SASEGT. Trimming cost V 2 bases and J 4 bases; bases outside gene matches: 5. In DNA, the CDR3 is TGTGCCAGCAGTGAAAGACAGGGGGGTGGCACTGAAGCTTTCTTT. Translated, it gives CASSERQGGGTEAFF.

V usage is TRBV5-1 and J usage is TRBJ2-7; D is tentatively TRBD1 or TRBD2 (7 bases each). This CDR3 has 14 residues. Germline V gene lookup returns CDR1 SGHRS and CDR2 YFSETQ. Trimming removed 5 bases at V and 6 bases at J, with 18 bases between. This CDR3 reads CASRYQGGGGEQYF. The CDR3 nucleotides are TGCGCCAGCAGATATCAGGGGGGGGGAGGCGAGCAGTACTTC.

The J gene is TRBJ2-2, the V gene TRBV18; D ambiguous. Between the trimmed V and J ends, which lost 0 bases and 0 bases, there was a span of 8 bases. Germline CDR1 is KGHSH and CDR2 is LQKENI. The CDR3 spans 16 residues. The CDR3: CASSPPQETNTGELFF. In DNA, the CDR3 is TGTGCCAGCTCACCACCGCAGGAGACGAACACCGGGGAGCTGTTTTTT.

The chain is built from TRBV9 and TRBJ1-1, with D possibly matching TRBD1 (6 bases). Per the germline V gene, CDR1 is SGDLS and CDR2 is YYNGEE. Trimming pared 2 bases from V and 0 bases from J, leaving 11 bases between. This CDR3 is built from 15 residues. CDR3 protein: CASSVHREVNTEAFF. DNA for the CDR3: TGTGCCAGCAGCGTCCACAGGGAAGTGAACACTGAAGCTTTCTTT.

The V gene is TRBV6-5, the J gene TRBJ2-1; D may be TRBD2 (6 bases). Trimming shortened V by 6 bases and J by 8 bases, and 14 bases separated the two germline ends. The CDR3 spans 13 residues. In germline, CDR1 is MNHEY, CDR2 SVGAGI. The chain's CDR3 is CASRGGVTDEQFF. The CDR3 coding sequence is TGTGCCAGCAGGGGCGGGGTGACGGATGAGCAGTTCTTC.

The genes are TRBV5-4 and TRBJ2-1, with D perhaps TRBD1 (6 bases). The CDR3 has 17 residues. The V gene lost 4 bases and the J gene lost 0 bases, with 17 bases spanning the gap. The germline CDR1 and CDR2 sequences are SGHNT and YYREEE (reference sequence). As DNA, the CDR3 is TGTGCCAGCAGCGGAACGGGACAAATGAGCTCCTACAATGAGCAGTTCTTC. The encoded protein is CASSGTGQMSSYNEQFF.

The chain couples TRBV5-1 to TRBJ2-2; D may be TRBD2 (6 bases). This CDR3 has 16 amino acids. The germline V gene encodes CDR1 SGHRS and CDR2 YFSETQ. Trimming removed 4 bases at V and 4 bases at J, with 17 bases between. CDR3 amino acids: CASSPTGRQGTGELFF. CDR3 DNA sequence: TGCGCCAGCAGCCCTACCGGGAGACAAGGCACCGGGGAGCTGTTTTTT. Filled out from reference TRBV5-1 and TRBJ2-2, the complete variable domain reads KAGVTQTPRYLIKTRGQQVTLSCSPISGHRSVSWYQQTPGQGLQFLFEYFSETQRNKGNFPGRFSGRQFSNSRSEMNVSTLELGDSALYLCASSPTGRQGTGELFFGEGSRLTVL.

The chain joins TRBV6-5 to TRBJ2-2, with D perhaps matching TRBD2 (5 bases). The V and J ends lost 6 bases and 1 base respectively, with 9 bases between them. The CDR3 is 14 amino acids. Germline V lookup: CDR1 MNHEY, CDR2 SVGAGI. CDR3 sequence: CASSERGNTGELFF. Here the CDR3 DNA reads TGTGCCAGCAGCGAACGGGGGAACACCGGGGAGCTGTTTTTT.

The CDR3 loop is CASSPDIPYGYTF. The CDR3 DNA follows: TGTGCCAGCAGTCCCGACATACCCTATGGCTACACCTTC. V and J are TRBV28 and TRBJ1-2; no firm D call. V lost 5 bases and J 4 bases, leaving 11 bases between the germline ends. The CDR3 consists of 13 residues. Germline V CDR1 and CDR2: MDHEN, SYDVKM.

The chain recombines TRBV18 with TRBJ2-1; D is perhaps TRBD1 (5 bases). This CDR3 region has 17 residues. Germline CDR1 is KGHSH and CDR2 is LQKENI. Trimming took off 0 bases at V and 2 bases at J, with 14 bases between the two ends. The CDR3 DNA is TGTGCCAGCTCACCACCGGTAAGGGGCGCCACCTACAATGAGCAGTTCTTC. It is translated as CASSPPVRGATYNEQFF. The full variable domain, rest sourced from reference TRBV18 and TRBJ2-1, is NAGVMQNPRHLVRRRGQEARLRCSPMKGHSHVYWYRQLPEEGLKFMVYLQKENIIDESGMPKERFSAEFPKEGPSILRIQQVVRGDSAAYFCASSPPVRGATYNEQFFGPGTRLTVL.

CDR3 DNA: TGTGCCAGCAGTTTATTGTCAGAGACGAACACCGGGGAGCTGTTTTTT. Its translation is CASSLLSETNTGELFF. The chain joins TRBV28 to TRBJ2-2, with D hard to call. Germline CDR1 and CDR2: MDHEN and SYDVKM. The CDR3 sequence is 16 residues long. V was clipped by 1 base and J by 0 bases, with 9 bases between them. The variable domain in full, with the rest retrieved from reference TRBV28 and TRBJ2-2, is DVKVTQSSRYLVKRTGEKVFLECVQDMDHENMFWYRQDPGLGLRLIYFSYDVKMKEKGDIPEGYSVSREKKERFSLILESASTNQTSMYLCASSLLSETNTGELFFGEGSRLTVL.

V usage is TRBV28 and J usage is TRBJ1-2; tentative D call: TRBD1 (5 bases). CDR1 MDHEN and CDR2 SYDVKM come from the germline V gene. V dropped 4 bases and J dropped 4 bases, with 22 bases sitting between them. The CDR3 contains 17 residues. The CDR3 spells CASSSYSVAGEGYGYTF. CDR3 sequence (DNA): TGTGCCAGCAGTTCGTACTCGGTAGCGGGGGAGGGCTATGGCTACACCTTC.